These 21 T cell receptor beta chains originate from one sample sequenced in a study of blood T cell repertoires in COVID-19. Sequenced by immunoSEQ multiplex PCR; TCRdb stores in-frame clones only, minus some. This sample has roughly 300,000 clones, with more than 70% found just once. Sequenced: peripheral blood. These receptors all stem from a woman aged 45-59 years who had recovered from COVID-19.

The chain joins TRBV4-1 to TRBJ2-7; tentatively, D is TRBD1 (5 bases). Germline loops: CDR1 MGHRA, CDR2 YSYEKL. The CDR3 sequence is 18 residues long. V was trimmed by 0 bases and J by 4 bases, leaving 22 bases between them. CDR3 DNA: TGCGCCAGCAGCCAAGACGTTCCCGACAGCCAACTACTTTACGAGCAGTACTTC. It specifies CASSQDVPDSQLLYEQYF.

V is TRBV5-5 and J is TRBJ2-3; TRBD2 aligns across 14 bases. V lost 0 bases, J lost 0 bases, and 9 bases stayed unmatched. Per the germline V gene, CDR1 is SGHKS and CDR2 is YYEKEE (reference sequence). This CDR3 is built from 20 residues. CDR3 protein: CASSLVGLAGALGSTDTQYF. The CDR3 DNA reads TGTGCCAGCAGCTTGGTGGGACTAGCGGGAGCCCTCGGAAGCACAGATACGCAGTATTTT.

The chain couples TRBV6-2 or TRBV6-3 to TRBJ2-1; 8 positions match TRBD2. The V gene end was trimmed by 6 bases and the J gene end by 10 bases; junction bases not matched to a gene: 14. The CDR3 totals 15 residues. Germline assignment: CDR1 MNHEY and CDR2 SVGEGT. The CDR3 nucleotides are TGTGCCAGCAGCCCCGGTGGAGCGGGAGATGAGGAGCAGTTCTTC. As protein: CASSPGGAGDEEQFF.

A word on this clone: The same CDR3 also results from other DNA sequences found in this sample. This chain uses TRBV19 with TRBJ1-5; 10 bases fit TRBD1. V lost 5 bases to trimming and J lost 6 bases; unmatched junction nucleotides: 4. The CDR3 contains 14 residues. From germline, CDR1 is LNHDA and CDR2 SQIVND (reference sequence). CDR3 in amino acids: CASSVTGGGQPQHF. The DNA of the CDR3 is TGTGCCAGTAGTGTGACAGGGGGCGGTCAGCCCCAGCATTTT.

As for this clone: Other DNA sequences from this sample encode an identical CDR3 as well. The chain has TRBV18 and TRBJ2-7; 8 positions match TRBD1. The CDR3 sequence is 13 residues long. The germline gives CDR1 KGHSH, CDR2 LQKENI. After removal of 2 bases from V and 4 bases from J, the junction contained 1 base not matched to a gene. The CDR3 DNA reads as TGTGCCAGCTCACCAAACAGGGGGTACGAGCAGTACTTC. Translated, it gives CASSPNRGYEQYF.

The chain is built from TRBV7-2 and TRBJ1-5; unclear D gene. CDR1 SGHTA and CDR2 FQGNSA come from the germline V gene. The CDR3 extends over 13 amino acids. V lost 0 bases and J 6 bases, leaving 6 bases between the germline ends. The CDR3 DNA is TGTGCCAGCAGCTTAGCCCTGGCTCAGCCCCAGCATTTT. This sequence encodes CASSLALAQPQHF.

The genes are TRBV9 and TRBJ1-2, with a tentative D call TRBD1 (6 bases). The V and J ends lost 6 bases and 4 bases respectively, with 16 bases between them. The CDR3 loop spans 14 amino acids. In germline, CDR1 is SGDLS, CDR2 YYNGEE. The DNA of the CDR3 is TGTGCCAGCACCCTCAAGGGGGTAGGCTATGGCTACACCTTC. Its translation: CASTLKGVGYGYTF.

The sample holds one count of this clone. V and J are TRBV30 and TRBJ2-1; 10 nucleotides agree with TRBD2. The germline V gene encodes CDR1 GTSNPN and CDR2 SVGIG (reference sequence). V dropped 3 bases and J dropped 8; count of bases not matched to a gene: 7. This CDR3 has 14 amino acids. The CDR3 protein is CAWRRASGRYEQFF. CDR3 sequence (DNA): TGTGCCTGGAGGCGGGCTAGCGGGAGATATGAGCAGTTCTTC.

The gene calls are TRBV7-3 and TRBJ1-1, with 7 nucleotides matching TRBD1. The CDR3 contains 13 residues. The V gene end was trimmed by 5 bases and the J gene end by 3 bases; junction bases not matched to a gene: 3. The germline CDR1 and CDR2 sequences are SGHTA and FQGTGA. CDR3 sequence: CASSITGDTEAFF. CDR3 bases: TGTGCCAGCAGCATTACAGGGGACACTGAAGCTTTCTTT. The full variable domain, completed using reference TRBV7-3 and TRBJ1-1, is GAGVSQTPSNKVTEKGKYVELRCDPISGHTALYWYRQSLGQGPEFLIYFQGTGAADDSGLPNDRFFAVRPEGSVSTLKIQRTERGDSAVYLCASSITGDTEAFFGQGTRLTVV.

The chain has TRBV7-9 and TRBJ1-4; D not certain. There are 14 residues in the CDR3. V was shortened by 5 bases and J by 5 bases, with 12 bases between the two germline ends. The germline V gene has CDR1 SEHNR and CDR2 FQNEAQ (reference sequence). CDR3 in amino acids: CASSRGGQNEKLFF. CDR3 nucleotide sequence: TGTGCCAGCAGCCGAGGCGGCCAGAATGAAAAACTGTTTTTT.

This clone was detected once. The chain employs TRBV28 and TRBJ2-7, with 9 bases aligning to TRBD2. CDR1 and CDR2 (germline): MDHEN, SYDVKM. The CDR3 is 13 amino acids. After removal of 3 bases from V and 6 bases from J, the junction contained 3 bases not matched to a gene. The CDR3 loop is CASSFGGRGEQYF. DNA of the CDR3: TGTGCCAGCAGTTTCGGCGGGAGGGGCGAGCAGTACTTC.

This chain connects TRBV7-9 to TRBJ1-6, with D possibly being TRBD1 (5 bases). V gave up 3 bases and J gave up 8 bases, with 11 bases separating them. The CDR3 runs to 14 residues. Germline assignment: CDR1 SEHNR and CDR2 FQNEAQ (reference sequence). The CDR3 reads CASSLQGLYSPLHF. The CDR3, as DNA: TGTGCCAGCAGCTTGCAGGGACTCTATTCACCCCTCCACTTT.

V usage is TRBV7-6 and J usage is TRBJ2-1, with a weak D call TRBD2 (6 bases). The CDR3 is made up of 15 amino acids. V was trimmed by 1 base and J by 5 bases, leaving 12 bases between them. Germline V lookup: CDR1 SGHVS, CDR2 FNYEAQ. The CDR3 region is CASSLDPSGDNEQFF. The CDR3 DNA follows: TGTGCCAGCAGCTTAGACCCTTCGGGGGACAATGAGCAGTTCTTC. Based on the CDR3 plus reference TRBV7-6 and TRBJ2-1, the full variable domain is GAGVSQSPRYKVTKRGQDVALRCDPISGHVSLYWYRQALGQGPEFLTYFNYEAQQDKSGLPNDRFSAERPEGSISTLTIQRTEQRDSAMYRCASSLDPSGDNEQFFGPGTRLTVL.

The chain is built from TRBV5-5 and TRBJ1-3; D is ambiguous. CDR3 length equals 14 residues. Germline loops: CDR1 SGHKS, CDR2 YYEKEE (reference sequence). V lost 3 bases, J lost 2 bases, and 9 bases lay in between. The CDR3 sequence is CASSSTLTGNTIYF. CDR3 coding DNA: TGTGCCAGCAGCTCCACATTGACTGGAAACACCATATATTTT.

The V and J genes are TRBV5-1 and TRBJ1-6, with 7 bases lining up with TRBD1. V shed 1 base and J 7 bases; nucleotides not matched to a gene: 5. Germline values: CDR1 SGHRS, CDR2 YFSETQ. CDR3 length equals 15 residues. CDR3 DNA: TGCGCCAGCAGCTTGTTATCGGACAGGAATTCACCCCTCCACTTT. Amino acids: CASSLLSDRNSPLHF.

The J gene is TRBJ1-1, the V gene TRBV11-3; D remains ambiguous. Trimming shortened V by 5 bases and J by 1 base, and 17 bases separated the two germline ends. The CDR3 is made up of 16 amino acids. The V gene's germline CDR1 is SGHNT and CDR2 YENEEA. In DNA form, the CDR3 reads TGTGCCAGCAGCGGAGGGAGGGCGCTCCAGAACACTGAAGCTTTCTTT. Translated: CASSGGRALQNTEAFF.

The chain employs TRBV7-2 and TRBJ2-5; 11 nucleotides align to TRBD2. Germline V gene sequence: CDR1 SGHTA, CDR2 FQGNSA. CDR3 length: 17 residues. V gave up 4 bases and J gave up 2 bases; unmatched junction bases: 9. CDR3 sequence (DNA): TGTGCCAGCAGCTATAGCGGGGGGGCCAGTCCACAAGAGACCCAGTACTTC. Its translation is CASSYSGGASPQETQYF. Drawing the rest from reference TRBV7-2 and TRBJ2-5, the complete variable domain is GAGVSQSPSNKVTEKGKDVELRCDPISGHTALYWYRQSLGQGLEFLIYFQGNSAPDKSGLPSDRFSAERTGGSVSTLTIQRTQQEDSAVYLCASSYSGGASPQETQYFGPGTRLLVL.

The gene calls are TRBV5-6 and TRBJ1-5; D uncertain. Germline V gene sequence: CDR1 SGHDT, CDR2 YYEEEE. CDR3 length equals 16 residues. Trimming removed 0 bases at V and 3 bases at J, with 13 bases between. This CDR3 reads CASSLEGGKANQPQHF. The CDR3 DNA is TGTGCCAGCAGCTTGGAGGGAGGAAAAGCCAATCAGCCCCAGCATTTT.

The J gene is TRBJ2-1, the V gene TRBV9; tentatively, D is TRBD2 (7 bases). Germline CDR1 reads SGDLS; CDR2 reads YYNGEE. The CDR3 has 16 amino acids. Deletions cut 3 bases from V and 4 bases from J, with 17 bases between. In nucleotides, the CDR3 is TGTGCCAGCAGCGCCCATGGGGGGGCTAGGTACAATGAGCAGTTCTTC. This gives the protein CASSAHGGARYNEQFF.

This clone appeared a single time. The chain recombines TRBV7-9 with TRBJ1-1, with D possibly matching TRBD1 (6 bases). Germline V gene lookup returns CDR1 SEHNR and CDR2 FQNEAQ (reference sequence). V was shortened by 0 bases and J by 2 bases, with 7 bases between the two germline ends. The CDR3 spans 14 residues. The CDR3 region is CASSLADSNTEAFF. The CDR3 DNA reads as TGTGCCAGCAGCTTAGCGGACAGTAACACTGAAGCTTTCTTT.

The V and J genes are TRBV2 and TRBJ2-1; 9 bases are shared with TRBD2. Per germline, CDR1 SNHLY and CDR2 FYNNEI. CDR3 length: 15 residues. V shed 2 bases, J shed 6 bases, and the junction held 5 bases outside the gene matches. CDR3 nucleotide sequence: TGTGCCAGCAGTGAACGGCGGGAGGGCCTCAATGAGCAGTTCTTC. This codes for CASSERREGLNEQFF.